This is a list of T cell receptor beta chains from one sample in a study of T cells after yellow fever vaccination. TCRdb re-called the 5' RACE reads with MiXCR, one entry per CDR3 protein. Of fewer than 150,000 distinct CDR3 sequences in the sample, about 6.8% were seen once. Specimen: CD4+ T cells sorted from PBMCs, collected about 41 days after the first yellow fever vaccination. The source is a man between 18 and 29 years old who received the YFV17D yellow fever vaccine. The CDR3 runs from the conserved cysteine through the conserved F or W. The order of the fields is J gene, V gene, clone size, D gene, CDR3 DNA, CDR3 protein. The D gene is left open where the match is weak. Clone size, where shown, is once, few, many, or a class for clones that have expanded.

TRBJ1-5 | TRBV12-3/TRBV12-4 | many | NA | TGTGCCAGCAGCTGGGAGGAGAGCAATCAGCCCCAGCATTTT | CASSWEESNQPQHF
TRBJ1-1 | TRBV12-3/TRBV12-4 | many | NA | TGTGCCAGCAGTCGAGACAGCACTGAAGCTTTCTTT | CASSRDSTEAFF
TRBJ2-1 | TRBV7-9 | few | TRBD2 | TGTGCCAGCAGCAGAGGGGCGGGGGAACCTCGGGAGCAGTTCTTC | CASSRGAGEPREQFF
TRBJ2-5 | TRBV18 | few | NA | TGTGCCAGCTCACCGGTTGGAAGGGAGACCCAGTACTTC | CASSPVGRETQYF
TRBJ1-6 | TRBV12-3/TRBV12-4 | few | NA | TGTGCCAGCAGTAGGGGGACTGGGGAGGGGCGGGATTCACCCCTCCACTTT | CASSRGTGEGRDSPLHF
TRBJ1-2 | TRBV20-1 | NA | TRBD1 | TGCAGTGCGGGCCGGGACAGGGGACTCTATGGCTACACCTTC | CSAGRDRGLYGYTF
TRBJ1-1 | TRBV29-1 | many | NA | TGCAGCGTTGCGGCTTGGGGGGGGCGAGAAACTGAAGCTTTCTTT | CSVAAWGGRETEAFF
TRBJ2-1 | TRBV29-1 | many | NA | TGCAGCGTTGTGGCTACACACAACCCCAATGAGCAGTTCTTC | CSVVATHNPNEQFF
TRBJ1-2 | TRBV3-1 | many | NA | TGTGCCAGCAGCCCAGGGAAGGGCTATGGCTACACCTTC | CASSPGKGYGYTF
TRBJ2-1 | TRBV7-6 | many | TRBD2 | TGTGCCAGCAGCCCCCGGGGGGCGGGGGGTATGTACAATGAGCAGTTCTTC | CASSPRGAGGMYNEQFF
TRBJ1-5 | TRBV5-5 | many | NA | TGTGCCAGCAGCTTGTCATCCCGGGGCGACAAGCATTTT | CASSLSSRGDKHF
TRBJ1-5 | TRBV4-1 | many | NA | TGCGCCAGCAGCCAAGATTTTAGGAGCAATCAGCCCCAGCATTTT | CASSQDFRSNQPQHF
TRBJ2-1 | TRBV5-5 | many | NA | TGTGCCAGCAGCTCCGGTCTGGGGGGGCATATCGATGAGCAGTTCTTC | CASSSGLGGHIDEQFF
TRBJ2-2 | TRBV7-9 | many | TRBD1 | TGTGCCAGCAGCTGGGGACAGATCACCGGGGAGCTGTTTTTT | CASSWGQITGELFF
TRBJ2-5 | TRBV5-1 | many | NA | TGCGCCAGCAGCTTGCAGGATAGAGAGACCCAGTACTTC | CASSLQDRETQYF
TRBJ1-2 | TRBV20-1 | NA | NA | TGCAGTGCTAGGGCAGGGTCTAACTATGGCTACACCTTC | CSARAGSNYGYTF
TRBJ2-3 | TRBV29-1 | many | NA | TGCAGCGTGGCCGGGTCCCTCATGAATACGCAGTATTTT | CSVAGSLMNTQYF
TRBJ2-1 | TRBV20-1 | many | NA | TGCAGTGCGCTGGGACTTTCCAGCTCCTACAATGAGCAGTTCTTC | CSALGLSSSYNEQFF
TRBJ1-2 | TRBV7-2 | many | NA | TGTGCCAGCAGCTCCGGAGTAAACTATGGCTACACCTTC | CASSSGVNYGYTF
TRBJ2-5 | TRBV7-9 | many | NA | TGTGCCAGCAGCTTAGCGCTCCAGGCTGGCGAGACCCAGTACTTC | CASSLALQAGETQYF
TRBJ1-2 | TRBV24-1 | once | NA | TGTGCCACCAGTGATTTTCTTCGGGATTGCTACACCTTC | CATSDFLRDCYTF
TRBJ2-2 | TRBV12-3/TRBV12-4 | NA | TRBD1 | TGTGCCAGCAGGACAGGGGGCGGGGAGCTGTTTTTT | CASRTGGGELFF
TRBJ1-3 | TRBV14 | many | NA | TGTGCCAGCAGCCACGGAAACACCATATATTTT | CASSHGNTIYF
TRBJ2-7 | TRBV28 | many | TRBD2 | TGTGCCAGCACCACTAGCGGGGCGTACGAGCAGTACTTC | CASTTSGAYEQYF
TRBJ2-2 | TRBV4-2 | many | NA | TGTGCCAGCAGCCAAGTTCAGGGCGCCGGGGAGCTGTTTTTT | CASSQVQGAGELFF
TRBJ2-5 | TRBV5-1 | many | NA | TGCGCCAGCCGATATTCGACCCCTCAAGAGACCCAGTACTTC | CASRYSTPQETQYF
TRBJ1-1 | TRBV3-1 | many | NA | TGTGCCAGCAGCCAAGGTGGAAAGAACACTGAAGCTTTCTTT | CASSQGGKNTEAFF
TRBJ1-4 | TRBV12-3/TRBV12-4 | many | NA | TGTGCCAGCAATTCCGGGGGGCCCAGAGAAAAACTGTTTTTT | CASNSGGPREKLFF
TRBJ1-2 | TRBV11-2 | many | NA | TGTGCCAGCAGCTTAGAGTCAGGCTATGGCTACACCTTC | CASSLESGYGYTF
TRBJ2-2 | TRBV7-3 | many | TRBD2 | TGTGCCAGCAGCTCCTTCTCCCTAGCGGGGGTCGGGGAGCTGTTTTTT | CASSSFSLAGVGELFF
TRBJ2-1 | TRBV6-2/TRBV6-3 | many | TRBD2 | TGTGCCAGCAGTCGACTAGCGGGGGGTAGGAATGAGCAGTTCTTC | CASSRLAGGRNEQFF
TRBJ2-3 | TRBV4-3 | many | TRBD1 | TGCGCCAGCAGCTCCTACCGAGGACAGGGGCCAGATACGCAGTATTTT | CASSSYRGQGPDTQYF
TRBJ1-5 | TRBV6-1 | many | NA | TGTGCCAGCAGTGAACAGTTTGGCAATCAGCCCCAGCATTTT | CASSEQFGNQPQHF
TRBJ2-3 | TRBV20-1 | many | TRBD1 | TGCAGTGCTAGAGGGACAGGGCCCACAGATACGCAGTATTTT | CSARGTGPTDTQYF
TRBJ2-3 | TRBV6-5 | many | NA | TGTGCCAGCAGGGGGATCTCCACAGATACGCAGTATTTT | CASRGISTDTQYF
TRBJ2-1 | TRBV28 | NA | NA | TGTGCCAGCATCGAACGGACAGCGTCCTACAATGAGCAGTTCTTC | CASIERTASYNEQFF
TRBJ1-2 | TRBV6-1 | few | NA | TGTGCCAGCACCCTGGGGGGGGGAGCTAACTATGGCTACACCTTC | CASTLGGGANYGYTF
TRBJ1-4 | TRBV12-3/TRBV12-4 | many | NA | TGTGCCAGCAGTTTTCTGGGTAATGAAAAACTGTTTTTT | CASSFLGNEKLFF
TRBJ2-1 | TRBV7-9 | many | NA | TGTGCCAGCGTACGGGACATTTACAATGAGCAGTTCTTC | CASVRDIYNEQFF
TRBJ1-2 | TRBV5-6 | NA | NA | TGTGCCAGCAGCCCCGGGCTCCATTGCTACACCTTC | CASSPGLHCYTF
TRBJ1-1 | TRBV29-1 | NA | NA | TGCAGCAACCAGGGGTCGGTTACTGAAGCTTTCTTT | CSNQGSVTEAFF
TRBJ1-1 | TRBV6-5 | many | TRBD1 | TGTGCCAGCAGTTCGACAGGGGCTGAAGCTTTCTTT | CASSSTGAEAFF
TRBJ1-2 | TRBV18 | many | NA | TGTGCCAGCCGGGTTGAGGATGGCTACACCTTC | CASRVEDGYTF